The T cell receptor beta chain under discussion was sequenced for a study of T cells in Graves' hyperthyroidism and ophthalmopathy. The sample holds a few counts of this clonotype. Amplified TCR beta CDR3 regions came from RNA transcripts. The study used the HTBI primer set for a first-round RT-PCR of the TCR CDR3. Via MiXCR, TCRdb re-called the multiplex PCR reads, giving one row per CDR3 protein. The sample shows under 250,000 distinct CDR3 sequences, approximately 17% of them seen only once. Each 10 ml fresh peripheral blood draw supplied the PBMCs. Deletions cut 6 bases from V and 2 bases from J, with 14 bases between. Germline V lookup: CDR1 SEHNR, CDR2 FQNEAQ (reference sequence). CDR3 length equals 15 residues.

This chain links TRBV7-9 with TRBJ2-1, with D perhaps given as TRBD1 or TRBD2 (5 bases each). Material: blood. The sequence came from a man aged 50-60 years with Graves' hyperthyroidism. The CDR3 is CASRKTEGTYNEQFF. The CDR3 nucleotides read TGTGCCAGCAGGAAGACAGAGGGCACCTACAATGAGCAGTTCTTC.